This T cell receptor beta chain was observed in a study of circulating and synovial CD4+ cells in juvenile arthritis. Sequenced by immunoSEQ multiplex PCR; TCRdb stores in-frame clones only, minus some. In the table there are 36,000 or so clones, over 85% of which are singletons. Sequencing was carried out using CD4+ T cells from blood. The receptor was isolated from a human donor with juvenile idiopathic arthritis.

This chain's CDR3 is CASSLYRGPYEQYF. The CDR3 DNA reads TGTGCCAGCAGCTTATATCGCGGGCCCTACGAGCAGTACTTC. The V call is TRBV7-8, the J call TRBJ2-7, with D possibly being TRBD2 (5 bases). The V gene lost 2 bases and the J gene lost 2 bases, with 10 bases spanning the gap. Germline CDR1 is SGHVS and CDR2 is FQNEAQ. The CDR3 runs 14 residues.